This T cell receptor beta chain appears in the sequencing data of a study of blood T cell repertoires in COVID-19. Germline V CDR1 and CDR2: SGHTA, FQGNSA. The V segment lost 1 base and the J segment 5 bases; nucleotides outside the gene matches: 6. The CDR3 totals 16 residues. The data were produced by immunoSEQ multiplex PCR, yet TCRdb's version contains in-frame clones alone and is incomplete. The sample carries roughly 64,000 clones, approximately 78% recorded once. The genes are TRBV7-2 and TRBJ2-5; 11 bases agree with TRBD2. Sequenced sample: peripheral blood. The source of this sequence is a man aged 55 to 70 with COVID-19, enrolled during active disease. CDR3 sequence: CASSLGGASGGETQYF. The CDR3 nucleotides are TGTGCCAGCAGCTTAGGCGGGGCTAGCGGGGGGGAGACCCAGTACTTC.